A single sample is the source of the 11 T cell receptor beta chains below, sequenced in a study of OX40 agonist ivuxolimab in advanced cancers. TCRdb's table, derived via immunoSEQ multiplex PCR, lists solely in-frame clones and lacks some. Found here are 20,000 to 30,000 clones, about 83% of them singletons; the top ten hold 6.5% to 9.5%. The material sequenced was CD4+ or CD8+ T cells sorted from blood, taken in a trial of the OX40 agonist ivuxolimab. The source of these receptors is an adult with an advanced solid tumor such as melanoma, head and neck, liver or kidney cancer.

V usage is TRBV9 and J usage is TRBJ2-1, with D unclear. Trimming cost V 0 bases and J 2 bases, with 9 bases left between them. This CDR3 has 15 residues. The V gene's germline CDR1 is SGDLS and CDR2 YYNGEE. The CDR3 region is CASSVDGRAYNEQFF. The CDR3 coding sequence is TGTGCCAGCAGCGTAGACGGCAGAGCCTACAATGAGCAGTTCTTC.

This clone has more than one count but fewer than ten. The V gene is TRBV21-1, the J gene TRBJ1-1. TRBV21-1 is marked as a pseudogene. This CDR3 is built from 15 residues. The DNA for the CDR3 is TGTGCCAGCAGCAAAGCGGACAATGGGGGCACTGAAGCTTTCTTT. Its protein is CASSKADNGGTEAFF.

In this sample, this clone turned up a few times. The CDR3 DNA is TGTGCCAGTAGTAAAGGGTATCCGCGGGAAAAACTGTTTTTT. The encoded protein is CASSKGYPREKLFF. The chain employs TRBV19 and TRBJ1-4; D is unclear. This CDR3 contains 14 residues. Looked up from germline, CDR1 is LNHDA and CDR2 is SQIVND (reference sequence). Trimming took 4 bases from V and 8 from J, leaving 14 bases between them.

The J gene is TRBJ1-2, the V gene TRBV19, with 9 bases lining up with TRBD1. The CDR3 extends over 15 amino acids. Germline CDR1 and CDR2: LNHDA and SQIVND (reference sequence). V was pared by 3 bases and J by 4 bases, with 6 bases of the junction left unmatched. The CDR3 DNA reads as TGTGCCAGTAGTATGGGACAGGGACCAGGCTATGGCTACACCTTC. Its translation: CASSMGQGPGYGYTF.

This clone appeared once. The chain uses TRBV19 and TRBJ1-1, with D tentatively TRBD1 (5 bases). V was clipped by 4 bases and J by 4 bases, with 16 bases between them. The CDR3 contains 15 residues. Looked up from germline, CDR1 is LNHDA and CDR2 is SQIVND (reference sequence). The CDR3 loop is CASSTRGVPLTEAFF. The CDR3 coding sequence is TGTGCCAGTAGTACCCGAGGGGTCCCCCTCACTGAAGCTTTCTTT.

The chain combines TRBV7-8 with TRBJ1-3; no clear D gene. V was pared by 4 bases and J by 2 bases, with 18 bases between. CDR3 size: 17 residues. CDR1 is SGHVS, CDR2 FQNEAQ, per germline. CDR3: CASSSRGRQYPGNTIYF. In nucleotides, the CDR3 is TGTGCCAGCAGCTCCCGAGGGCGACAATACCCTGGAAACACCATATATTTT.

The chain couples TRBV5-4 to TRBJ1-2, with a weak D call TRBD1 (6 bases). V was cut by 2 bases and J by 8 bases, with 13 bases left in between. The CDR3 is made up of 13 amino acids. Germline-derived CDR1 and CDR2 are SGHNT and YYREEE (reference sequence). The CDR3 is CASSFQGIRGYTF. The CDR3 DNA reads TGTGCCAGCAGCTTTCAGGGGATACGGGGCTACACCTTC. The full variable domain, rest sourced from reference TRBV5-4 and TRBJ1-2, is ETGVTQSPTHLIKTRGQQVTLRCSSQSGHNTVSWYQQALGQGPQFIFQYYREEENGRGNFPPRFSGLQFPNYSSELNVNALELDDSALYLCASSFQGIRGYTFGSGTRLTVV.

V usage is TRBV6-1 and J usage is TRBJ1-1; no clear D. CDR1 is MNHNS and CDR2 is SASEGT in the germline V gene. This CDR3 is built from 15 residues. V gave up 2 bases and J gave up 5 bases, with 15 bases separating them. The CDR3 loop is CASSERLFLGTEAFF. CDR3 in DNA: TGTGCCAGCAGTGAACGATTATTCTTGGGGACTGAAGCTTTCTTT.

The chain joins TRBV7-8 to TRBJ2-3; TRBD2 matches at 12 bases. Germline lookup yields CDR1 SGHVS and CDR2 FQNEAQ. Losses at the gene ends were 5 bases for V and 4 bases for J; bases not matched to a gene: 7. The CDR3 has 16 amino acids. The CDR3 sequence is CASSPPTSGGADTQYF. CDR3 coding DNA: TGTGCCAGCAGCCCACCGACTAGCGGGGGTGCAGATACGCAGTATTTT. Using reference TRBV7-8 and TRBJ2-3 for the parts outside the CDR3, the full variable domain is GAGVSQSPRYKVAKRGQDVALRCDPISGHVSLFWYQQALGQGPEFLTYFQNEAQLDKSGLPSDRFFAERPEGSVSTLKIQRTQQEDSAVYLCASSPPTSGGADTQYFGPGTRLTVL.

The chain recombines TRBV19 with TRBJ1-2; D gene unclear. This CDR3 has 15 residues. Trimming stripped 0 bases from V and 6 bases from J, with 14 bases between. Germline V gene sequence: CDR1 LNHDA, CDR2 SQIVND (reference sequence). The CDR3: CASSIDLGEDDGYTF. The CDR3 region has the DNA TGTGCCAGTAGTATAGATCTTGGGGAGGATGATGGCTACACCTTC.

This clone has just one count. The chain joins TRBV27 to TRBJ2-1; unclear D gene. The CDR3 length is 16 residues. CDR1 and CDR2 (germline): MNHEY, SMNVEV (reference sequence). V dropped 0 bases and J dropped 4 bases, with 13 bases sitting between them. CDR3 in DNA: TGTGCCAGCAGTTTATCGAAAAGGGTTCCTTACAATGAGCAGTTCTTC. Encoded protein: CASSLSKRVPYNEQFF.